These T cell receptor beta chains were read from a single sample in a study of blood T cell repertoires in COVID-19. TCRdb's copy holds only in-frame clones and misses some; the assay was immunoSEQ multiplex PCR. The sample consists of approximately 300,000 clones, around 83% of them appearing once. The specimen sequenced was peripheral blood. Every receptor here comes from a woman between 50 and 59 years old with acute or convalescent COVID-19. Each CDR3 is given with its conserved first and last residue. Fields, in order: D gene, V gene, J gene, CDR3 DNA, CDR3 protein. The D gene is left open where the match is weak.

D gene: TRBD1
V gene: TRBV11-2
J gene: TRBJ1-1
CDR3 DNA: TGTGCCAGCAGCTTCTCCGGGACAGATAACACTGAAGCTTTCTTT
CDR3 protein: CASSFSGTDNTEAFF

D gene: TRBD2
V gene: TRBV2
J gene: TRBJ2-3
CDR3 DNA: TGTGCCAGCAGCCTTTTGAGCGGGGGGGATACGCAGTATTTT
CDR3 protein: CASSLLSGGDTQYF

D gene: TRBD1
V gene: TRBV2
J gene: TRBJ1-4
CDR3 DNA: TGTGCCAGCAGTGGGCAAGGGGGCCAGCAAAAACTGTTTTTT
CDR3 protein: CASSGQGGQQKLFF

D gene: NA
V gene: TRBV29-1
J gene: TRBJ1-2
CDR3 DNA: TGCAGCGTTGGGACGGGAGCGGGCTATGGCTACACCTTC
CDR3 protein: CSVGTGAGYGYTF

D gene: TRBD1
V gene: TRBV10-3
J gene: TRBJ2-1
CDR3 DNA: TGTGCCACCACCGGGACAGGGTCGAAAAATGAGCAGTTCTTC
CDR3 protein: CATTGTGSKNEQFF

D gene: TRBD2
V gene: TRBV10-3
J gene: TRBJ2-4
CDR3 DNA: TGTGCCATCAGTGAGTCGTTGGCTAGCGGGGGGGTCCAAAACATTCAGTACTTC
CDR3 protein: CAISESLASGGVQNIQYF

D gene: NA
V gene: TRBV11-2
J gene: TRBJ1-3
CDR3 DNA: TGTGCCAGCAGCCCGGGACTGAGAAACACCATATATTTT
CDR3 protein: CASSPGLRNTIYF

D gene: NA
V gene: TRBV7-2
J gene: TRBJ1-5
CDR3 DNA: TGTGCCAGCAGCTCAGGGAGGGCGACGGGTCAGCCCCAGCATTTT
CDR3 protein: CASSSGRATGQPQHF

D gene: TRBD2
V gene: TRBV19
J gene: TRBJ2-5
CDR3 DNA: TGTGCCTCCGGGGGGGGCGGAGAGACCCAGTACTTC
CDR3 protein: CASGGGGETQYF

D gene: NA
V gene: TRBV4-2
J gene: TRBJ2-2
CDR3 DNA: TGTGCCAGCAGCCAAGGGCGGGAGCTGTTTTTT
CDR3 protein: CASSQGRELFF

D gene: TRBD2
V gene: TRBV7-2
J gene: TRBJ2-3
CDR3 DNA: TGTGCCAGCAGCCGGACTAGATCTTTGGATACGCAGTATTTT
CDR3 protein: CASSRTRSLDTQYF

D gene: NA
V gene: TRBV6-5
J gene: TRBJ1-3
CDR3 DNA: TGTGCCAGCAGTTACTCGAGACAGTGGGGAAATACCATATATTTT
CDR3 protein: CASSYSRQWGNTIYF